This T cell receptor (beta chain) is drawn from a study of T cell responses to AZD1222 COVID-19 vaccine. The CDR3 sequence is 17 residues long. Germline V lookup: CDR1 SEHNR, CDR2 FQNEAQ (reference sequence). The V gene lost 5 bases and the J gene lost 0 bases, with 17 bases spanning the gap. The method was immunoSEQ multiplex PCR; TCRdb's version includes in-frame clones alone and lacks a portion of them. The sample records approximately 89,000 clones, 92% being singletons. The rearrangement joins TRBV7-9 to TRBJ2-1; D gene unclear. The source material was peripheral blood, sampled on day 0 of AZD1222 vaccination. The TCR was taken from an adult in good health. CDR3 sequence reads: CASSTLNGATSYNEQFF. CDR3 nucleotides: TGTGCCAGCAGCACACTAAACGGAGCTACCTCCTACAATGAGCAGTTCTTC.